These 23 T cell receptor beta chains originate from one sample sequenced in a study of CD8 T cells in ankylosing spondylitis. TCRdb independently ran MiXCR on the 5' RACE reads; one entry per CDR3 protein. This table has about 240,000 distinct CDR3 sequences, about 9.1% appearing once. Sequencing input: blood, either unsorted or a sorted T cell fraction (not recorded which). Every receptor here comes from a male donor with ankylosing spondylitis or in good health (not recorded which).

In regard to this clonotype: The junction shows a germline mismatch at one end, possibly a read error. The V gene is TRBV7-8, the J gene TRBJ2-7, with TRBD2 matching over 8 bases. In germline, CDR1 is SGHVS, CDR2 FQNEAQ. The length of the CDR3 is 14 residues. The CDR3 loop is CASSLPGLVAAANF. The CDR3 DNA sequence: TGTGCCAGCAGCTTACCGGGACTAGTTGCGGCAGCGAACTTC.

This clonotype occurred many times. The chain couples TRBV7-9 to TRBJ2-1; TRBD1 might be the D (6 bases). Trimming cost V 3 bases and J 5 bases, with 17 bases left between them. The CDR3 covers 16 residues. Germline V lookup: CDR1 SEHNR, CDR2 FQNEAQ (reference sequence). CDR3 DNA sequence: TGTGCCAGCAGCTTTCTCAGCTTCAAGGGGGACAATGAGCAGTTCTTC. Its protein product is CASSFLSFKGDNEQFF.

The genes are TRBV29-1 and TRBJ1-3; D remains unclear. V dropped 4 bases and J dropped 4 bases, with 14 bases sitting between them. The CDR3 consists of 14 residues. Per the germline V gene, CDR1 is SQVTM and CDR2 is ANQGSEA. CDR3 sequence reads: CSVVPVPSGNTIYF. DNA for the CDR3: TGCAGCGTTGTCCCGGTCCCCTCCGGAAACACCATATATTTT. The full variable domain, completed using reference TRBV29-1 and TRBJ1-3, is SAVISQKPSRDICQRGTSLTIQCQVDSQVTMMFWYRQQPGQSLTLIATANQGSEATYESGFVIDKFPISRPNLTFSTLTVSNMSPEDSSIYLCSVVPVPSGNTIYFGEGSWLTVV.

The sample holds many counts of this clonotype. The rearrangement joins TRBV30 to TRBJ1-2; D gene uncertain. The CDR3 runs to 11 residues. Trimming took off 6 bases at V and 6 bases at J, with 11 bases between the two ends. Germline loops: CDR1 GTSNPN, CDR2 SVGIG (reference sequence). CDR3: CACRRTNGYTF. The CDR3 DNA follows: TGTGCCTGTAGACGAACTAATGGCTACACCTTC.

Many counts were recorded for this clonotype. This sequence joins TRBV29-1 and TRBJ2-5; 7 positions match TRBD1. There are 12 residues in the CDR3. Germline CDR1 SQVTM, CDR2 ANQGSEA. The J segment lost 5 bases and the V segment lost 7 bases, leaving 7 bases of the junction unmatched. CDR3 in amino acids: CSAGQERETQYF. The CDR3 DNA follows: TGCAGCGCCGGACAGGAACGGGAGACCCAGTACTTC.

This chain uses TRBV4-2 with TRBJ1-2; D remains ambiguous. CDR3 length: 15 amino acids. Germline V gene data show CDR1 as LGHNA and CDR2 as YNFKEQ. V lost 0 bases and J lost 8, with 16 bases in between. This CDR3 reads CASSQERNTQAGYTF. CDR3 DNA sequence: TGTGCCAGCAGCCAAGAACGTAACACCCAGGCGGGCTACACCTTC.

This clonotype was seen at least ten times. The J gene is TRBJ1-2, the V gene TRBV5-8; possible D gene TRBD1, 6 bases. With 10 bases removed from V and 7 bases from J, the gap between germline ends came to 23 bases. Germline V lookup: CDR1 SGHTS, CDR2 YDEGEE. This CDR3 contains 14 residues. CDR3 residues: CAAHTTTGRVGYTF. The CDR3 region has the DNA TGTGCCGCCCACACCACTACAGGGAGAGTTGGCTACACCTTC.

This clonotype has only a few counts. The gene calls are TRBV28 and TRBJ1-1; D may be TRBD1 (5 bases). The CDR3 loop spans 15 amino acids. Trimming stripped 2 bases from V and 3 bases from J, with 13 bases between. Per germline, CDR1 MDHEN and CDR2 SYDVKM. This CDR3 reads CASSLRGRGDTEAFF. The CDR3, as DNA: TGTGCCAGCAGTTTAAGAGGGAGGGGTGACACTGAAGCTTTCTTT.

V usage is TRBV5-5 and J usage is TRBJ1-5; no clear D gene. V lost 1 base, J lost 3 bases, and 11 bases lay in between. This CDR3 contains 15 residues. In germline, CDR1 is SGHKS, CDR2 YYEKEE (reference sequence). The DNA for the CDR3 is TGTGCCAGCAGCTTGTTCGTCACAGACAATCAGCCCCAGCATTTT. Translating gives CASSLFVTDNQPQHF.

This clonotype appeared many times. This chain connects TRBV5-1 to TRBJ2-1; D is perhaps TRBD2 (5 bases). V lost 2 bases, J lost 5 bases, and 14 bases lay in between. Germline CDR1 is SGHRS and CDR2 is YFSETQ. The CDR3 extends over 15 amino acids. The CDR3 reads CASSLEGTPNNEQFF. In nucleotides, the CDR3 is TGCGCCAGCAGCTTAGAGGGTACGCCGAACAATGAGCAGTTCTTC.

This clonotype was seen at least ten times. J is TRBJ2-1 and V is TRBV29-1; TRBD2 aligns across 13 bases. The V and J ends lost 1 base and 4 bases, in that order; junction bases with no gene match: 1. Looked up from germline, CDR1 is SQVTM and CDR2 is ANQGSEA. CDR3 length: 15 residues. The CDR3 protein is CSVEGLAGGYNEQFF. CDR3 DNA sequence: TGCAGCGTTGAAGGACTAGCGGGGGGTTACAATGAGCAGTTCTTC.

Turning to this clonotype: This sequence may be a read error, since a much larger clone differs from it by one base. This chain uses TRBV5-1 with TRBJ2-1; a possible D gene is TRBD2 (8 bases). CDR1 and CDR2 (germline): SGHRS, YFSETQ. This CDR3 is built from 16 residues. CDR3 protein: CASCLVAGTAYNEQFF. In DNA, the CDR3 is TGCGCCAGCTGCTTGGTAGCGGGGACAGCTTACAATGAGCAGTTCTTC.

This clonotype was seen ten or more times. V gene TRBV12-3 or TRBV12-4 combines with J gene TRBJ2-5, with 8 bases identical to TRBD1. This CDR3 comprises 18 residues. J lost 2 bases, V lost 0 bases, and 11 bases had no gene match. CDR3: CASSLASGGRRVQETQYF. Here the CDR3 DNA reads TGTGCCAGCAGTTTAGCGTCAGGGGGCCGGCGGGTTCAAGAGACCCAGTACTTC.

This clonotype was recorded a few times. The J gene is TRBJ1-5, the V gene TRBV5-5; 7 positions match TRBD1. CDR1 and CDR2 from the germline V gene are SGHKS and YYEKEE (reference sequence). V shed 1 base, J shed 1 base, and the junction held 5 bases outside the gene matches. This CDR3 has 16 amino acids. CDR3 nucleotides: TGTGCCAGCAGCTTGCTTGACAGGGAGAGCAATCAGCCCCAGCATTTT. Protein sequence: CASSLLDRESNQPQHF.

This clonotype was observed many times. The chain joins TRBV29-1 to TRBJ2-1, with TRBD2 identical over 7 bases. The V gene's germline CDR1 is SQVTM and CDR2 ANQGSEA. V lost 4 bases to trimming and J lost 8 bases; unmatched junction nucleotides: 11. The CDR3 loop spans 14 amino acids. CDR3 protein: CSVGVRAGGDEQFF. In DNA, the CDR3 is TGCAGCGTTGGAGTTCGCGCTGGGGGGGATGAGCAGTTCTTC.

This clonotype was seen at least ten times. In nucleotides, the CDR3 is TGTGCCAGCAGCCAGTCCCGGGACAGGGTCTACGAGCAGTACTTC. This translates into CASSQSRDRVYEQYF. V gene TRBV4-2 combines with J gene TRBJ2-7, with 9 bases lining up with TRBD1. Per the germline V gene, CDR1 is LGHNA and CDR2 is YNFKEQ. CDR3 size: 15 residues. The V and J ends lost 3 bases and 3 bases, in that order; junction bases with no gene match: 6.

This clonotype was recorded at least ten times. CDR3 nucleotide sequence: TGCAGTGCTAGAGATAAGGGAGATCGTGAGCAGTTCTTC. As protein: CSARDKGDREQFF. The V and J genes are TRBV20-1 and TRBJ2-1; TRBD2 might be the D (5 bases). There are 13 residues in the CDR3. The V gene's germline CDR1 is DFQATT and CDR2 SNEGSKA (reference sequence). With 0 bases removed from V and 9 bases from J, the gap between germline ends came to 12 bases.

This clonotype was counted many times. The chain uses TRBV5-1 and TRBJ2-7, with D perhaps TRBD2 (6 bases). The V gene's germline CDR1 is SGHRS and CDR2 YFSETQ. This CDR3 contains 15 residues. Trimming shortened V by 3 bases and J by 1 base, and 14 bases separated the two germline ends. The CDR3 loop is CASSWRGGSSYEQYF. The CDR3 DNA sequence: TGCGCCAGCAGCTGGCGGGGAGGCAGTTCCTACGAGCAGTACTTC.

This clonotype has ten or more counts. The rearrangement joins TRBV20-1 to TRBJ2-7; D call uncertain. This CDR3 is built from 12 residues. The germline V gene encodes CDR1 DFQATT and CDR2 SNEGSKA (reference sequence). The germline V and J ends were trimmed by 5 bases and 3 bases, with 11 bases remaining between them. CDR3 region: CSAEEVSYEQYF. The CDR3, as DNA: TGCAGTGCTGAGGAAGTGAGCTACGAGCAGTACTTC.

The rearrangement joins TRBV7-2 to TRBJ2-7, with D hard to call. The CDR3 loop spans 13 amino acids. From germline, CDR1 is SGHTA and CDR2 FQGNSA. V lost 0 bases and J 9 bases, leaving 12 bases between the germline ends. The CDR3 DNA sequence: TGTGCCAGCAGCTTAGCGACCCCCTCGTGGCAGTACTTC. Its protein is CASSLATPSWQYF.

At least ten counts were recorded for this clonotype. The chain carries TRBV20-1 and TRBJ2-7; D is unclear. The CDR3 loop spans 14 amino acids. Germline V lookup: CDR1 DFQATT, CDR2 SNEGSKA (reference sequence). The V and J ends lost 3 bases and 1 base respectively, with 13 bases between them. CDR3 amino acids: CSASEVGNSYEQYF. The CDR3 region has the DNA TGCAGTGCTAGCGAGGTTGGAAATTCCTACGAGCAGTACTTC.

CDR3 in amino acids: CSVDRGGGYGYTF. The CDR3 DNA sequence: TGCAGCGTGGACAGGGGGGGTGGATATGGCTACACCTTC. The chain couples TRBV29-1 to TRBJ1-2; 10 positions agree with TRBD1. The trim removed 6 bases at V and 5 bases at J, leaving 6 bases unmatched. The CDR3 is made up of 13 amino acids. Germline V CDR1 and CDR2: SQVTM, ANQGSEA.

This clonotype has ten or more counts. The gene calls are TRBV5-6 and TRBJ1-2; TRBD1 might be the D (5 bases). V shed 6 bases and J shed 5 bases, with 17 bases lying between them. Germline CDR1 SGHDT, CDR2 YYEEEE. The CDR3 runs to 14 residues. The CDR3 DNA reads TGTGCCAGCACCTTCGGGGGACTTATGTATGGCTACACCTTC. It yields the protein CASTFGGLMYGYTF.